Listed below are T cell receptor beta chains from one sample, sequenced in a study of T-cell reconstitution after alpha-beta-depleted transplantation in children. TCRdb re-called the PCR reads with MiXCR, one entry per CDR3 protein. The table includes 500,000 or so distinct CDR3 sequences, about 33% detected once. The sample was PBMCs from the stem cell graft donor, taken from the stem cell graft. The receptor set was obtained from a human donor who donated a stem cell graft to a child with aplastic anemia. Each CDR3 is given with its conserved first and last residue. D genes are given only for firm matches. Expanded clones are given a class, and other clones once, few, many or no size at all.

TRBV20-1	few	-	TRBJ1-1	CSGGTQDTEAFF	TGCAGTGGTGGCACCCAGGACACTGAAGCTTTCTTT
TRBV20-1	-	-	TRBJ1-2	CSANKAGTEPYGYTF	TGCAGTGCTAATAAGGCGGGGACGGAACCCTATGGCTACACCTTC
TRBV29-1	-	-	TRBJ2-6	CSVVQGLAGANGLTF	TGCAGCGTTGTCCAGGGTTTGGCTGGGGCCAACGGCCTGACTTTC
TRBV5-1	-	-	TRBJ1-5	CASSSPPWGNQPQHF	TGCGCCAGCAGCTCCCCTCCTTGGGGCAATCAGCCCCAGCATTTT
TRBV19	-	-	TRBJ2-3	CASSIDRRSDTQYF	TGTGCCAGTAGTATAGATAGGCGCTCAGATACGCAGTATTTT
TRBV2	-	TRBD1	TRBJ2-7	CASSVKTGGPYEQYF	TGTGCCAGCAGTGTCAAGACAGGGGGCCCCTACGAGCAGTACTTC
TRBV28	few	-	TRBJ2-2	CASSLSLANTGELFF	TGTGCCAGCAGTTTATCCTTGGCGAACACCGGGGAGCTGTTTTTT
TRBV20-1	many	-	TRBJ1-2	CSATTFGFGYGYTF	TGCAGTGCTACAACATTTGGGTTCGGCTATGGCTACACCTTC
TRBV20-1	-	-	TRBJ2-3	CSAPSASTDTQYF	TGCAGTGCCCCTAGCGCGAGCACAGATACGCAGTATTTT
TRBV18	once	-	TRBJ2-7	CASSPTEIEQYF	TGTGCGAGCTCACCTACCGAGATCGAGCAGTACTTC
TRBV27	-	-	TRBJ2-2	CASSWGAGNTGELFF	TGTGCCAGCAGTTGGGGGGCAGGCAACACCGGGGAGCTGTTTTTT
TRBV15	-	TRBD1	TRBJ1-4	CATNGYRDSLFRDEKLFF	TGTGCCACTAACGGATACCGGGACAGTCTATTTCGGGATGAAAAACTGTTTTTT
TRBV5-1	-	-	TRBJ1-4	CASSLVGGANEKLFF	TGCGCCAGCAGCTTGGTGGGGGGCGCGAATGAAAAACTGTTTTTT
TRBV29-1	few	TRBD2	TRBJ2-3	CSAGGLVTDTQYF	TGCAGCGCCGGCGGACTAGTGACAGATACGCAGTATTTT
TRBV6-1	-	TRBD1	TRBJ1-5	CASSELSRGLVSNQPQHF	TGTGCCAGCAGTGAACTATCCAGGGGGCTTGTAAGCAATCAGCCCCAGCATTTT
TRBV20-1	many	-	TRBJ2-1	CRFKANHYNEQFF	TGCAGGTTTAAAGCGAATCACTACAATGAGCAGTTCTTC
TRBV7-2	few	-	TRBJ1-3	CASSLGFVSSGNTIYF	TGTGCCAGCAGCTTAGGGTTCGTGAGCTCTGGAAACACCATATATTTT
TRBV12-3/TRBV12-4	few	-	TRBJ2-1	CASSSTSTAGRQFF	TGTGCCAGCAGTTCCACTAGTACGGCGGGTCGGCAGTTCTTC
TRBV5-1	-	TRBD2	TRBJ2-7	CASSLTIAGRIDEQYF	TGCGCCAGCAGCCTGACCATAGCGGGGAGGATCGACGAGCAGTACTTC
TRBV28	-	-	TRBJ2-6	CASSFIGGGGANVLTF	TGTGCCAGCAGTTTCATTGGGGGCGGTGGGGCCAACGTCCTGACTTTC
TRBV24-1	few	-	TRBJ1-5	CATSDTREGNQPQHF	TGTGCCACCAGTGATACCCGGGAGGGCAATCAGCCCCAGCATTTT
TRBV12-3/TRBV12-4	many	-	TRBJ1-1	CASSFPEGTNTEAFF	TGTGCCAGCAGTTTTCCGGAAGGAACGAACACTGAAGCTTTCTTT
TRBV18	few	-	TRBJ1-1	CASSPRDTGTEAFF	TGTGCCAGCTCACCACGAGACACAGGAACTGAAGCTTTCTTT
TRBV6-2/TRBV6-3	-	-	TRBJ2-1	CASSYSSGSNEQFF	TGTGCCAGCAGTTACTCGTCTGGTAGCAATGAGCAGTTCTTC
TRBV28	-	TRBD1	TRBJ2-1	CASSFGQAYNEQFF	TGTGCCAGCAGTTTTGGACAGGCCTACAATGAGCAGTTCTTC
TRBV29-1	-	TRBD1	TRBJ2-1	CSAEPGQGEYNEQFF	TGCAGCGCTGAACCGGGACAGGGGGAATACAATGAGCAGTTCTTC
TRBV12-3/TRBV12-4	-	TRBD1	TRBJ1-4	CASSFGTGGDEKLFF	TGTGCCAGCAGTTTCGGGACAGGGGGGGATGAAAAACTGTTTTTT
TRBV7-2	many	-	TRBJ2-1	CASSPRPPSEQFF	TGTGCCAGCAGCCCCCGACCCCCTAGTGAGCAGTTCTTC
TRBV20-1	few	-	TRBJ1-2	CSAHRTNNYGYTF	TGCAGTGCGCATAGGACAAACAACTATGGCTACACCTTC
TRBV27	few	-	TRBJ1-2	CASSLSASAYGYTF	TGTGCCAGCAGTTTATCGGCGTCAGCCTATGGCTACACCTTC
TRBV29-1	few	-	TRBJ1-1	CSVASQSGTEAFF	TGCAGCGTTGCCTCCCAGTCCGGCACTGAAGCTTTCTTT
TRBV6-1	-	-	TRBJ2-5	CASTDTGSQETQYF	TGTGCCAGCACCGATACCGGGTCACAAGAGACCCAGTACTTC
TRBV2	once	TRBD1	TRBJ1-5	CASSPGTGVPSNQPQHF	TGTGCCAGCAGTCCCGGGACAGGGGTACCTAGCAATCAGCCCCAGCATTTT
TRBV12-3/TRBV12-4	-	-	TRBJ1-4	CASSLWGTNEKLFF	TGTGCCAGCAGTTTATGGGGGACTAATGAAAAACTGTTTTTT
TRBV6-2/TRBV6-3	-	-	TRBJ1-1	CASKRGINTEAFF	TGTGCCAGCAAACGGGGTATAAACACTGAAGCTTTCTTT
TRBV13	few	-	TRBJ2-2	CASSFQGQVTGELFF	TGTGCCAGCAGCTTCCAGGGGCAAGTCACCGGGGAGCTGTTTTTT
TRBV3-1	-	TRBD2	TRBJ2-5	CASSQDPSGSKETQYF	TGTGCCAGCAGCCAAGATCCCAGCGGGAGTAAGGAGACCCAGTACTTC
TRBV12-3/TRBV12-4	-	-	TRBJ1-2	CASSLTQVNYGYTF	TGTGCCAGCAGTTTAACCCAGGTGAACTATGGCTACACCTTC
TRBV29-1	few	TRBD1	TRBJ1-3	CSVETGGAGNTIYF	TGCAGCGTTGAGACAGGGGGGGCTGGAAACACCATATATTTT
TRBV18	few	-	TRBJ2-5	CASSLSLGETQYF	TGTGCCAGCTCACTCTCGTTGGGGGAGACCCAGTACTTC
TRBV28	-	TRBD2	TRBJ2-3	CASSLPGTRRDTQYF	TGTGCCAGCAGCTTACCCGGGACTAGGCGGGATACGCAGTATTTT
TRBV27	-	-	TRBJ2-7	CASSFMADLNYEQYF	TGTGCCAGCAGTTTCATGGCGGACTTGAACTACGAGCAGTACTTC
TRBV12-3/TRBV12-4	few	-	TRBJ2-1	CASSLVGPYNEQFF	TGTGCCAGCAGTTTAGTGGGGCCCTACAATGAGCAGTTCTTC
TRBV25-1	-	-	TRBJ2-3	CASSEWGPDTQYF	TGTGCCAGCAGTGAATGGGGTCCGGATACGCAGTATTTT
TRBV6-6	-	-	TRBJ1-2	CASNPTENYGYTF	TGTGCCAGCAACCCGACGGAGAACTATGGCTACACCTTC
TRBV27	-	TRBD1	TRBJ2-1	CASRDGTGYNEQFF	TGTGCCAGCAGGGACGGGACAGGGTACAATGAGCAGTTCTTC
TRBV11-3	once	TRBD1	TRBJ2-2	CASSLGDRATTGELFF	TGTGCCAGCAGCTTAGGGGACAGGGCGACGACCGGGGAGCTGTTTTTT
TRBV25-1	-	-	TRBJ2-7	CASCPSRVPYEQYF	TGTGCCAGCTGTCCCTCGAGAGTTCCCTACGAGCAGTACTTC
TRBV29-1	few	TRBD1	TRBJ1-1	CSARQGGGTEAFF	TGCAGCGCCCGACAGGGAGGGGGGACTGAAGCTTTCTTT
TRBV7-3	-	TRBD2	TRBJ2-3	CASSRGRIAGGTDTQYF	TGTGCCAGCAGCCGAGGGAGGATAGCGGGAGGAACAGATACGCAGTATTTT
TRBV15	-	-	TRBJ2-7	CATSRKQGYHEQYF	TGTGCCACCAGCAGAAAACAGGGCTACCACGAGCAGTACTTC
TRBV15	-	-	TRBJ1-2	CATSRPSRDYGYTF	TGTGCCACCAGCAGACCCTCGCGGGACTATGGCTACACCTTC
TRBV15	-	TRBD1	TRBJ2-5	CATSRLQGRAETQYF	TGTGCCACCAGCAGATTACAGGGGCGGGCAGAGACCCAGTACTTC
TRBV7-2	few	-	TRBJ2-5	CASSLDYRQETQYF	TGTGCCAGCAGCTTAGACTACCGCCAAGAGACCCAGTACTTC